The rows below give T cell receptor beta chains drawn from one sample of a study of blood T cell repertoires in COVID-19. The assay was immunoSEQ multiplex PCR, and TCRdb's table has in-frame clones only and misses some. The sample lists over 200,000 clones, about 83% occurring once. Sequencing was performed on peripheral blood. These receptors all come from a man older than 75 with acute or convalescent COVID-19. CDR3s include the opening cysteine and the closing phenylalanine or tryptophan. The D gene is left open where the match is weak. Clone size, where shown, is once, few, many, or a class for clones that have expanded.

J | D | V | size | CDR3 | DNA
TRBJ2-7 | - | TRBV12-3/TRBV12-4 | once | CASSLFSDEQYF | TGTGCCAGCAGTTTGTTCTCCGACGAGCAGTACTTC
TRBJ2-5 | TRBD1 | TRBV4-1 | - | CASSQDRDRGRETQYF | TGCGCCAGCAGCCAAGACCGGGACAGGGGGCGAGAGACCCAGTACTTC
TRBJ1-5 | - | TRBV24-1 | - | CATSDSRGAIGNQPQHF | TGTGCCACCAGTGACTCACGGGGGGCCATAGGCAATCAGCCCCAGCATTTT
TRBJ1-2 | - | TRBV12-3/TRBV12-4 | once | CASSDGNNYGYTF | TGTGCCAGCAGTGACGGGAATAACTATGGCTACACCTTC
TRBJ1-5 | - | TRBV4-1 | few | CASSQERGINQPQHF | TGCGCCAGCAGCCAAGAAAGGGGCATCAATCAGCCCCAGCATTTT
TRBJ1-4 | - | TRBV5-1 | - | CASSLDTFNEKLFF | TGCGCCAGCAGCTTGGACACCTTTAATGAAAAACTGTTTTTT
TRBJ2-1 | TRBD2 | TRBV5-1 | few | CASSLRASGGDEQFF | TGCGCCAGCAGCTTGAGGGCTAGCGGAGGGGATGAGCAGTTCTTC
TRBJ2-1 | TRBD1 | TRBV6-5 | - | CASSPDRGPSKQFF | TGTGCCAGCAGCCCCGACAGGGGCCCGTCCAAACAGTTCTTC
TRBJ2-3 | - | TRBV28 | - | CASSLSGTGTDTQYF | TGTGCCAGCAGTTTATCAGGGACTGGCACAGATACGCAGTATTTT
TRBJ2-7 | TRBD1 | TRBV12-3/TRBV12-4 | - | CASRTGGQYEQYF | TGTGCCAGCAGGACAGGGGGTCAGTACGAGCAGTACTTC
TRBJ1-1 | TRBD1 | TRBV4-1 | - | CASSQPRGTVTEGTEAFF | TGCGCCAGCAGCCAACCCCGAGGGACAGTCACCGAGGGAACTGAAGCTTTCTTT
TRBJ2-5 | TRBD1 | TRBV5-1 | - | CASSLAPGQGGETQYF | TGCGCCAGCAGCTTGGCCCCGGGACAGGGGGGAGAGACCCAGTACTTC
TRBJ2-2 | - | TRBV28 | - | CASKSHGGTGELFF | TGTGCCAGCAAGTCACACGGAGGGACCGGGGAGCTGTTTTTT
TRBJ1-2 | - | TRBV3-1/TRBV3-2 | - | CASSQAPREGYTF | TGTGCCAGCAGCCAAGCCCCCAGGGAAGGCTACACCTTC
TRBJ2-3 | - | TRBV12-2 | - | CASLTGTLVADTQYF | TGTGCAAGTCTCACCGGGACTCTAGTAGCAGATACGCAGTATTTT
TRBJ1-2 | - | TRBV30 | - | CAWSAPGMDYGYTF | TGTGCCTGGAGTGCTCCCGGTATGGACTATGGCTACACCTTC
TRBJ2-5 | - | TRBV19 | once | CASSERRGMSSTQYF | TGTGCCAGTAGTGAGAGGAGGGGAATGAGTTCGACCCAGTACTTC
TRBJ2-7 | - | TRBV20-1 | - | CSARRGNEQYF | TGCAGTGCGCGAAGGGGTAACGAGCAGTACTTC
TRBJ2-4 | - | TRBV5-6 | - | CASSTPGVAKNIQYF | TGTGCCAGCAGCACTCCAGGGGTAGCCAAAAACATTCAGTACTTC
TRBJ1-1 | - | TRBV30 | - | CAWNRQEMVYSEAFF | TGTGCCTGGAACAGACAGGAAATGGTCTATTCTGAAGCTTTCTTT
TRBJ2-2 | - | TRBV19 | once | CASSIRGLTGELFF | TGTGCCAGTAGTATAAGGGGACTCACCGGGGAGCTGTTTTTT
TRBJ1-1 | - | TRBV5-4 | - | CASSLDRRGPNTEAFF | TGTGCCAGCAGCTTGGATCGCAGGGGACCGAACACTGAAGCTTTCTTT
TRBJ2-1 | - | TRBV4-2 | - | CASSQAPNSYNEQFF | TGTGCCAGCAGCCAAGCCCCCAACTCCTACAATGAGCAGTTCTTC
TRBJ2-3 | TRBD1 | TRBV7-9 | - | CASRRTGGTDTQYF | TGTGCCAGCAGACGGACAGGGGGAACAGATACGCAGTATTTT
TRBJ1-5 | - | TRBV30 | - | CAWKPQGQPQHF | TGTGCCTGGAAACCCCAGGGGCAGCCCCAGCATTTT
TRBJ1-1 | - | TRBV7-8 | few | CASSLMTGQTGRRTEAFF | TGTGCCAGCAGCTTAATGACCGGGCAAACAGGGCGGCGCACTGAAGCTTTCTTT
TRBJ1-2 | - | TRBV3-1/TRBV3-2 | - | CASSQVPGANYGYTF | TGTGCCAGCAGCCAAGTTCCAGGGGCTAACTATGGCTACACCTTC
TRBJ2-7 | - | TRBV18 | - | CASSPRQDSYEQYF | TGTGCCAGCTCACCACGACAGGACTCCTACGAGCAGTACTTC
TRBJ1-1 | - | TRBV30 | - | CAWKEGGRWTEAFF | TGTGCCTGGAAAGAAGGAGGGAGGTGGACTGAAGCTTTCTTT
TRBJ2-1 | - | TRBV6-1 | once | CASSEAGRGIEQFF | TGTGCCAGCAGTGAAGCGGGGCGTGGGATTGAGCAGTTCTTC
TRBJ2-3 | TRBD2 | TRBV9 | - | CASSAWTSASTDTQYF | TGTGCCAGCAGCGCCTGGACTAGCGCTAGCACAGATACGCAGTATTTT
TRBJ2-4 | TRBD2 | TRBV6-1 | - | CASSEAEGGSSAKNIQYF | TGTGCCAGCAGTGAAGCGGAGGGCGGGAGTTCCGCCAAAAACATTCAGTACTTC
TRBJ1-5 | - | TRBV10-2 | - | CASSETGGNQPQHF | TGCGCCAGCAGTGAAACCGGGGGCAATCAGCCCCAGCATTTT
TRBJ2-1 | - | TRBV9 | few | CASSVGGALVEQFF | TGTGCCAGCAGCGTAGGCGGAGCCCTCGTTGAGCAGTTCTTC
TRBJ2-2 | TRBD2 | TRBV24-1 | - | CATSDPRTSTNTGELFF | TGTGCCACCAGTGATCCACGGACTAGTACGAACACCGGGGAGCTGTTTTTT
TRBJ1-1 | - | TRBV6-6 | - | CASRPGGNTEAFF | TGTGCCAGCAGACCCGGGGGGAACACTGAAGCTTTCTTT
TRBJ1-2 | TRBD1 | TRBV7-9 | - | CASSLGTGDGYTF | TGTGCCAGCAGCCTCGGGACAGGAGACGGCTACACCTTC
TRBJ2-3 | TRBD1 | TRBV7-9 | - | CASSRPGQGPDTQYF | TGTGCCAGCAGCCGACCGGGACAGGGGCCAGATACGCAGTATTTT
TRBJ1-5 | - | TRBV7-9 | - | CASSQTAVEPQHF | TGTGCCAGCAGTCAGACAGCCGTCGAGCCCCAGCATTTT
TRBJ1-4 | - | TRBV3-1/TRBV3-2 | - | CASSPAKRTNEKLFF | TGTGCCAGCAGCCCCGCCAAGAGAACCAATGAAAAACTGTTTTTT
TRBJ1-5 | TRBD1 | TRBV30 | - | CAWSDRGDQPQHF | TGTGCCTGGAGCGACAGGGGGGATCAGCCCCAGCATTTT
TRBJ1-1 | TRBD1 | TRBV27 | few | CASSSGQVIMNTEAFF | TGTGCCAGCAGTTCCGGACAGGTGATAATGAACACTGAAGCTTTCTTT
TRBJ2-7 | TRBD2 | TRBV5-1 | - | CASSPTSGREAGEQYF | TGCGCCAGCAGCCCGACTAGCGGGAGAGAGGCGGGCGAGCAGTACTTC
TRBJ1-1 | - | TRBV14 | - | CASSQDRVKAFF | TGTGCCAGCAGCCAAGACAGGGTTAAAGCTTTCTTT
TRBJ2-3 | - | TRBV18 | - | CASSRRTRGAVDTQYF | TGTGCCAGCTCACGCCGGACTAGGGGGGCCGTTGATACGCAGTATTTT
TRBJ2-7 | - | TRBV27 | - | CASSPHAGSGSYEQYF | TGTGCCAGCAGTCCCCACGCGGGATCGGGCTCCTACGAGCAGTACTTC
TRBJ1-2 | - | TRBV25-1 | - | CASSESSGYTF | TGTGCCAGCAGTGAATCTTCTGGCTACACCTTC
TRBJ1-1 | TRBD1 | TRBV5-1 | few | CASSLEIGGTGSTEAFF | TGCGCCAGCAGCTTGGAGATCGGGGGGACAGGGTCCACTGAAGCTTTCTTT
TRBJ2-1 | - | TRBV10-3 | once | CAISVGGAGEQFF | TGTGCCATCAGTGTTGGGGGGGCAGGTGAGCAGTTCTTC
TRBJ2-7 | - | TRBV5-1 | - | CASSPGDEQYF | TGCGCCAGCAGCCCCGGGGACGAGCAGTACTTC
TRBJ1-1 | TRBD1 | TRBV19 | - | CASSRDSLGNTEAFF | TGTGCCAGCTCCCGGGACAGTCTGGGGAACACTGAAGCTTTCTTT
TRBJ2-4 | - | TRBV29-1 | - | CSASEAGNIQYF | TGCAGTGCATCGGAAGCAGGGAACATTCAGTACTTC
TRBJ1-2 | - | TRBV28 | few | CASSLMGSGYTF | TGTGCCAGCAGTTTAATGGGGAGTGGCTACACCTTC
TRBJ2-3 | TRBD1 | TRBV6-5 | - | CASKPTGLNTDTQYF | TGTGCCAGCAAACCGACAGGGTTGAATACAGATACGCAGTATTTT
TRBJ1-2 | - | TRBV6-5 | - | CASTKELQGSDYTF | TGCGCCAGCACAAAAGAGCTGCAGGGTTCGGACTACACCTTC